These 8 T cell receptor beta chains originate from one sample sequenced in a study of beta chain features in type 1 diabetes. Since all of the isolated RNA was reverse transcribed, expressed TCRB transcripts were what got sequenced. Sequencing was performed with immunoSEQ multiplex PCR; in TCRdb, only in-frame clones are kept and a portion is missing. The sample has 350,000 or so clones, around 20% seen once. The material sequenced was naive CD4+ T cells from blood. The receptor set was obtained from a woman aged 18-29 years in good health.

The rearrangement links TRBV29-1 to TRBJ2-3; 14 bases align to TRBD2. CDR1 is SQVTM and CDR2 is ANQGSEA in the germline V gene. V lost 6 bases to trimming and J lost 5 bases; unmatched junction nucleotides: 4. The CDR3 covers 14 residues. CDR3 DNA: TGCAGCGTGGCCGGACTAGCGGGAGGAGATACGCAGTATTTT. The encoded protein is CSVAGLAGGDTQYF.

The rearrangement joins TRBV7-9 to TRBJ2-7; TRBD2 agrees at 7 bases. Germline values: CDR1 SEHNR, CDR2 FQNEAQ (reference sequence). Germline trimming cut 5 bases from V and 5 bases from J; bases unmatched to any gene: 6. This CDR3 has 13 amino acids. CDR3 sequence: CASSPGGTNEQYF. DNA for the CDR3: TGTGCCAGCAGCCCCGGGGGGACCAACGAGCAGTACTTC.

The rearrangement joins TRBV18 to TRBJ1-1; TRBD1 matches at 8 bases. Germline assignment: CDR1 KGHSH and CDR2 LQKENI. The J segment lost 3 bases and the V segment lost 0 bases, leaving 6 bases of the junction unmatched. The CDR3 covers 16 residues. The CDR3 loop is CASSPPGRGPYTEAFF. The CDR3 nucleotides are TGTGCCAGCTCACCACCGGGCAGGGGGCCGTACACTGAAGCTTTCTTT.

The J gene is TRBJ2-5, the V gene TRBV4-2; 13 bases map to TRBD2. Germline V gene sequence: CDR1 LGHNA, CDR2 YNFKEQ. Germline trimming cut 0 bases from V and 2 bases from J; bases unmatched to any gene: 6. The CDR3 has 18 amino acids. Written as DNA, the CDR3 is TGTGCCAGCAGCCAAGAACGACCGACTAGCGGGGGGCAAGAGACCCAGTACTTC. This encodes CASSQERPTSGGQETQYF.

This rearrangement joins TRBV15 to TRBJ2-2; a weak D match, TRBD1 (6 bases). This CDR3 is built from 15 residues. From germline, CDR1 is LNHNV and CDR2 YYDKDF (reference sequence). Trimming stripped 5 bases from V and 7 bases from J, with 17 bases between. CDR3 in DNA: TGTGCCACCAGCGGTCAACAGGGCCGGAGCGGGGAGCTGTTTTTT. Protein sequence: CATSGQQGRSGELFF.

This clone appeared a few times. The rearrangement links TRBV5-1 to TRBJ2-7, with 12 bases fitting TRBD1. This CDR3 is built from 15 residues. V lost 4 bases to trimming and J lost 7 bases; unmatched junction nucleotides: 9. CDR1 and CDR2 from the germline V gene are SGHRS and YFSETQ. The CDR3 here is CASSPSGQGAWEQYF. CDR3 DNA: TGCGCCAGCAGCCCATCGGGACAGGGGGCTTGGGAGCAGTACTTC. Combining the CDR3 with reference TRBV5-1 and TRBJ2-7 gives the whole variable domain KAGVTQTPRYLIKTRGQQVTLSCSPISGHRSVSWYQQTPGQGLQFLFEYFSETQRNKGNFPGRFSGRQFSNSRSEMNVSTLELGDSALYLCASSPSGQGAWEQYFGPGTRLTVT.

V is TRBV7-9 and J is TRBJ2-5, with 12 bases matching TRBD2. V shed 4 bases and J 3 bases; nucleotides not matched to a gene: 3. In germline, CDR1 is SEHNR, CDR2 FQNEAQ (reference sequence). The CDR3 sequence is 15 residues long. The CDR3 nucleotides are TGTGCCAGCAGCTCTAGCGGGGGGGCCGAAGAGACCCAGTACTTC. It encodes CASSSSGGAEETQYF.

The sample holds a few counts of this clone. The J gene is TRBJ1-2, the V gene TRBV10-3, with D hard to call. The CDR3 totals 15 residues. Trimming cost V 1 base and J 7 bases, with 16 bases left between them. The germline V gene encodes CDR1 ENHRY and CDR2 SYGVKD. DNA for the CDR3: TGTGCCATCAGTGAGTACCGGGAAGAAGAGGGTGGCTACACCTTC. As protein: CAISEYREEEGGYTF.